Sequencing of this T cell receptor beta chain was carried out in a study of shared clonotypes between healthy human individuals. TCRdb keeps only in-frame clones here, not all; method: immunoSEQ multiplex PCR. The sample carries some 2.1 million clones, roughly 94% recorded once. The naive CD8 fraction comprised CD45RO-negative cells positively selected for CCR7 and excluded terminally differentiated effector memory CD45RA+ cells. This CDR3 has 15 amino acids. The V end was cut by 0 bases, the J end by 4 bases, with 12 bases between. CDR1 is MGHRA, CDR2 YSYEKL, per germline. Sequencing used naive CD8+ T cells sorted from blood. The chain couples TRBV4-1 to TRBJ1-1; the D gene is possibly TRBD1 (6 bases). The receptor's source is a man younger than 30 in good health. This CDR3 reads CASSQDIQGLTEAFF. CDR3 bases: TGCGCCAGCAGCCAAGATATTCAGGGGCTCACTGAAGCTTTCTTT.